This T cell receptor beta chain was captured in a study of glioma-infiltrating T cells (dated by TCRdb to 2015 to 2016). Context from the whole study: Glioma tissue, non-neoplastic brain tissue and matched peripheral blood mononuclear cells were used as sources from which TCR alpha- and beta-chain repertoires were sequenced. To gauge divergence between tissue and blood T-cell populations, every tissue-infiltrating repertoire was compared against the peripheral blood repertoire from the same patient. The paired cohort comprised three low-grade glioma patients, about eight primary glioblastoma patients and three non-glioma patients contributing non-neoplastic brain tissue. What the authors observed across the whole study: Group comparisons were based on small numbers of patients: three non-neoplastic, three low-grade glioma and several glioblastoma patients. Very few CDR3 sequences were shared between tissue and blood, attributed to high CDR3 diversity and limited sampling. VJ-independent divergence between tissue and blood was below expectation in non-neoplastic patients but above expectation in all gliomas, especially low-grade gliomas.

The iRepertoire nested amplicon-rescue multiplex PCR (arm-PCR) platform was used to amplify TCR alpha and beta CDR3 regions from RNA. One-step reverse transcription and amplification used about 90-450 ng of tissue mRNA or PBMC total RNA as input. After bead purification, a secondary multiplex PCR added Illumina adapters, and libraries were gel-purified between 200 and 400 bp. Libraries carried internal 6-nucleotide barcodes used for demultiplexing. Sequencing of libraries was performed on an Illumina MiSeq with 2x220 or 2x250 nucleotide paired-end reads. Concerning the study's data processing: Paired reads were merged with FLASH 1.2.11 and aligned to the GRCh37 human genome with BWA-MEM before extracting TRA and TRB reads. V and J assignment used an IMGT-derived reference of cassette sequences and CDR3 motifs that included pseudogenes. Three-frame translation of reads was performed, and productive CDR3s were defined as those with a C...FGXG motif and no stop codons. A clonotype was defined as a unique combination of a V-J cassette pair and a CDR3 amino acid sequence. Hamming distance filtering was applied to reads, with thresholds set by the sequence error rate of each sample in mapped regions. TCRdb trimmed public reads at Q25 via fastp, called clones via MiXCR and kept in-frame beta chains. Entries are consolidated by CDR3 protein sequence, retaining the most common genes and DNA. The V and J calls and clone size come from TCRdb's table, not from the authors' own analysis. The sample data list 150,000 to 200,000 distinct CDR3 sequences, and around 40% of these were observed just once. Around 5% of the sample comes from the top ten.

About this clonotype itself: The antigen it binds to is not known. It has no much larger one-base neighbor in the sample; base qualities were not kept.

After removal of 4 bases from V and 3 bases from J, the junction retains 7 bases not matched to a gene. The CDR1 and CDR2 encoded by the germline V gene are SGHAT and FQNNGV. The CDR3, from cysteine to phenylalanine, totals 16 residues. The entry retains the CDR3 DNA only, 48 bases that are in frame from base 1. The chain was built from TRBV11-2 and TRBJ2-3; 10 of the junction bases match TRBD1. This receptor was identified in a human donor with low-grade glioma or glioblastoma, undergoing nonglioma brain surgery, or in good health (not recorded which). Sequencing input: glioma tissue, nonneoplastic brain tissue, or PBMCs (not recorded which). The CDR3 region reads CASSSNPGQGTDTQYF. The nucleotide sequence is TGTGCCAGCAGCTCCAATCCGGGACAGGGGACAGATACGCAGTATTTT. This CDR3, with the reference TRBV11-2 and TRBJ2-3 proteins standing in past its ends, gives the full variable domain EAGVAQSPRYKIIEKRQSVAFWCNPISGHATLYWYQQILGQGPKLLIQFQNNGVVDDSQLPKDRFSAERLKGVDSTLKIQPAKLEDSAVYLCASSSNPGQGTDTQYFGPGTRLTVL.